This is a list of T cell receptor beta chains from one sample in a study of T-cell memory formation after mild COVID-19. In TCRdb, the 5' RACE reads were re-called with MiXCR into one record per CDR3 protein. The data contain 550,000 to 700,000 distinct CDR3 sequences, approximately 18% of them singletons. Sequencing used PBMCs or a T cell subset sorted from them (not recorded which). The source of these receptors is an adult woman who had mild COVID-19 (a few samples of this study predate the infection). Cell type and time point are not known. CDR3s include the opening cysteine and the closing phenylalanine or tryptophan.

v_gene	CDR3aa
TRBV4-2	CASSPRLGRDSGANVLTF
TRBV20-1	CSARVGGAQTAFF
TRBV4-1	CASTGRTSTGELFF
TRBV29-1	CSVESGRTANTEAFF
TRBV4-1	CASSQAEASGGYEQFF
TRBV5-1	CASSLTGTSYEQYF
TRBV7-2	CASSHRTSGRVYEQYF
TRBV6-6	CASGNYGYTF
TRBV12-5	CASGSQILSGLAKNIQYF
TRBV5-6	CAKLRVPHYGYTF
TRBV5-5	CASSLEAPYNEQFF
TRBV20-1	CSANRGGSRTDTQYF
TRBV6-4	CASSPGQGLSEQYF
TRBV6-5	CASRHNREQFF
TRBV11-2	CASSSVASYNEQFF
TRBV3-1	CASSQKQNRGTTNEKLFF
TRBV4-1	CASSQGPYAFDTGELFF
TRBV20-1	CSARDRGPLYNEQFF
TRBV9	CASSVSGEGTDTQYF
TRBV7-7	CASSQSGIKETQYF
TRBV2	CASKPAGGRDEQFF
TRBV20-1	CSARSHAGTSGSSTGELFF
TRBV14	CASSQWDFGDSPLHF
TRBV12-3/TRBV12-4	CASSRPVRGTEAFF
TRBV6-5	CASSQGLDLARRQETQYF
TRBV6-6	CASSRDRGNTGELFF
TRBV20-1	CSAPVLGLSTDTQYF
TRBV10-3	CAISEIAGQPRRYEQYF
TRBV5-1	CASSLVDRGGGAGYTF
TRBV11-2	CASSLRLPTQETQYF
TRBV12-3/TRBV12-4	CASSPWTVDSTDTQYF
TRBV24-1	CATSDLPGQRRVNEQFF
TRBV9	CASSPRDRQNTEAFF
TRBV6-5	CASNSHSGNTIYF
TRBV7-8	CASSLVPRQAHSGANVLTF
TRBV5-4	CASSAEGREWNTGELFF
TRBV6-4	CASKTLAGDGNEQFF
TRBV3-1	CASSQEGWGYGYTF
TRBV20-1	CSATPGLAGVGGTDTQYF
TRBV2	CASRVAGVNNQPQHF
TRBV18	CASATGDEQYF
TRBV15	CATSRDRGGLNYGYTF
TRBV7-2	CASSPYMGQGAGGYTF
TRBV7-2	CASSTRSGSHNEKLFF
TRBV9	CASSGSLYSTDTQYF
TRBV3-1	CASSHSGSGNNEQFF